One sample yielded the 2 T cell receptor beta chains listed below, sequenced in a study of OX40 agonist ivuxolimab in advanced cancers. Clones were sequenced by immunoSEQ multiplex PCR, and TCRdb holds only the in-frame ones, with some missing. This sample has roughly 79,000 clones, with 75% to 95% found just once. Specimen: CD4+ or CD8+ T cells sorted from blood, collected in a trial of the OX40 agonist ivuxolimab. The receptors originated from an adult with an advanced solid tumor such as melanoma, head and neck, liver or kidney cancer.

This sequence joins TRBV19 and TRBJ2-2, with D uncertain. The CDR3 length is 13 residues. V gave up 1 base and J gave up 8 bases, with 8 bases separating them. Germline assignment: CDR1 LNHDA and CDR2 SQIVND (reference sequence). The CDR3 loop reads CASSIVLSGELFF. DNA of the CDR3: TGTGCCAGTAGTATAGTTCTCAGTGGGGAGCTGTTTTTT.

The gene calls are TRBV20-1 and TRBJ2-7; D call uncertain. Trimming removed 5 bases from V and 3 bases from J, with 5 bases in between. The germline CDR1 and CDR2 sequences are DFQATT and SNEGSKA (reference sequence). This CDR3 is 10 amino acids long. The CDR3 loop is CSAGIYEQYF. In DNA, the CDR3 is TGCAGTGCTGGGATCTACGAGCAGTACTTC.